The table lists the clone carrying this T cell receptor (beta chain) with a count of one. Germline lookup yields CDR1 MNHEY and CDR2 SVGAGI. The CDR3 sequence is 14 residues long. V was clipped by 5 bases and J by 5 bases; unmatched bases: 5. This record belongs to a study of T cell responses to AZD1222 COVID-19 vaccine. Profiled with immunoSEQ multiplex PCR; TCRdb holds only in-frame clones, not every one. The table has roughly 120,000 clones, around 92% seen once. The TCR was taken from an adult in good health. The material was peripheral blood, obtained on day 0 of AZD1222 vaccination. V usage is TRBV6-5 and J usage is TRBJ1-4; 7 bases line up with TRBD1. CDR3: CASSTGQLNEKLFF. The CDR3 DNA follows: TGTGCCAGCAGTACGGGACAGCTAAATGAAAAACTGTTTTTT.